The 27 T cell receptor beta chains reported below all come from one sample, sequenced in a study of blood T cell repertoires in COVID-19. TCRdb's table, derived via immunoSEQ multiplex PCR, lists solely in-frame clones and lacks some. The sample gives fewer than 200,000 clones, roughly 81% of which show up once; 8.3% is in the top ten. Specimen: peripheral blood. These receptors all stem from a woman aged 55-70 years with COVID-19, enrolled during active disease.

J is TRBJ2-6 and V is TRBV5-5; D is ambiguous. The V end lost 0 bases, the J end lost 0 bases, and 7 bases lay between the germline ends. This CDR3 spans 16 amino acids. Per germline, CDR1 SGHKS and CDR2 YYEKEE (reference sequence). The DNA for the CDR3 is TGTGCCAGCAGCTTGGAGAGTGGCTCTGGGGCCAACGTCCTGACTTTC. This gives the protein CASSLESGSGANVLTF.

This sequence joins TRBV19 and TRBJ2-5, with 7 bases that match TRBD2. CDR3 size: 13 residues. Germline-derived CDR1 and CDR2 are LNHDA and SQIVND (reference sequence). Losses at the gene ends were 3 bases for V and 9 bases for J; bases not matched to a gene: 7. This CDR3 is CASSMGGVEAQYF. The CDR3 nucleotides are TGTGCCAGTAGTATGGGGGGGGTTGAGGCCCAGTACTTC.

The V gene is TRBV9, the J gene TRBJ2-1, with a weak D call TRBD2 (5 bases). The CDR3 contains 14 residues. Trimming removed 0 bases from V and 5 bases from J, with 9 bases in between. Germline CDR1 reads SGDLS; CDR2 reads YYNGEE. Here the CDR3 reads CASSVAGNDNEQFF. The CDR3 region has the DNA TGTGCCAGCAGCGTAGCCGGGAACGACAATGAGCAGTTCTTC.

The CDR3 protein is CSASASGYNEQFF. The CDR3 bases are TGCAGCGCGTCGGCTAGCGGCTACAATGAGCAGTTCTTC. The chain is built from TRBV29-1 and TRBJ2-1; 7 positions match TRBD2. From germline, CDR1 is SQVTM and CDR2 ANQGSEA. CDR3 length: 13 amino acids. J gave up 3 bases and V 7 bases, and 6 bases lay outside the gene matches.

This clone showed up just once. The chain couples TRBV20-1 to TRBJ2-7, with TRBD1 matching 9 bases. J was trimmed by 5 bases and V by 5 bases; bases with no gene match: 1. In germline, CDR1 is DFQATT, CDR2 SNEGSKA (reference sequence). The CDR3 covers 11 residues. The CDR3 DNA reads as TGCAGTGCTGGACAGGGGAACGAGCAGTACTTC. Encoded protein: CSAGQGNEQYF.

This chain connects TRBV5-1 to TRBJ1-1; D unclear. The V end was cut by 6 bases, the J end by 0 bases, with 18 bases between. Per the germline V gene, CDR1 is SGHRS and CDR2 is YFSETQ. The CDR3 loop spans 16 amino acids. CDR3 nucleotides: TGCGCCAGCACCCCCCTCGCGGGAGGCCTGAACACTGAAGCTTTCTTT. Its protein is CASTPLAGGLNTEAFF.

The chain joins TRBV5-4 to TRBJ2-1; tentative D call: TRBD1 (5 bases). The CDR3 totals 12 residues. With 6 bases removed from V and 6 bases from J, the gap between germline ends came to 10 bases. Germline CDR1 is SGHNT and CDR2 is YYREEE (reference sequence). CDR3 nucleotide sequence: TGTGCCAGCAAGGGGATTACCAATGAGCAGTTCTTC. Translation gives CASKGITNEQFF.

The CDR3 reads CASSKAEGRDYNEQFF. The CDR3 DNA follows: TGTGCCAGCAGCAAAGCGGAGGGAAGGGACTACAATGAGCAGTTCTTC. The chain recombines TRBV21-1 with TRBJ2-1; TRBD2 is the table's D call and was not checked against the DNA. TRBV21-1 is a pseudogene locus. CDR3 size: 16 residues.

The chain carries TRBV11-2 and TRBJ2-7; D may be TRBD1 (6 bases). V shed 1 base and J shed 2 bases, with 9 bases lying between them. This CDR3 has 14 amino acids. CDR1 SGHAT and CDR2 FQNNGV come from the germline V gene. The CDR3 sequence: CASSLAGEAYEQYF. The CDR3 DNA is TGTGCCAGCAGCTTAGCAGGGGAAGCCTACGAGCAGTACTTC. The complete variable domain, with remaining parts taken from reference TRBV11-2 and TRBJ2-7, reads EAGVAQSPRYKIIEKRQSVAFWCNPISGHATLYWYQQILGQGPKLLIQFQNNGVVDDSQLPKDRFSAERLKGVDSTLKIQPAKLEDSAVYLCASSLAGEAYEQYFGPGTRLTVT.

CDR3 DNA: TGCAGCGCCGTACCTAGCGGGAACTACAATGAGCAGTTCTTC. Protein product: CSAVPSGNYNEQFF. This sequence joins TRBV29-1 and TRBJ2-1; 9 nucleotides match TRBD2. The CDR3 extends over 14 amino acids. The V gene's germline CDR1 is SQVTM and CDR2 ANQGSEA. Trimming took 7 bases from V and 3 from J; bases not matched to a gene: 7.

V usage is TRBV6-5 and J usage is TRBJ1-2; perhaps TRBD1 as D (5 bases). The CDR3 contains 15 residues. The germline V and J ends were trimmed by 0 bases and 4 bases, with 12 bases remaining between them. In germline, CDR1 is MNHEY, CDR2 SVGAGI. Written as DNA, the CDR3 is TGTGCCAGCAGTTACTCGGGAGGGGCCCTCTATGGCTACACCTTC. This sequence encodes CASSYSGGALYGYTF.

V gene TRBV9 combines with J gene TRBJ1-5, with D tentatively TRBD1 (6 bases). Trimming removed 0 bases at V and 8 bases at J, with 12 bases between. The CDR3 length is 14 residues. Per the germline V gene, CDR1 is SGDLS and CDR2 is YYNGEE. The CDR3 reads CASSVGPGVKPQHF. The DNA for the CDR3 is TGTGCCAGCAGCGTAGGTCCAGGGGTTAAGCCCCAGCATTTT.

J is TRBJ2-5 and V is TRBV4-2; D is undetermined. This CDR3 is built from 18 residues. Per the germline V gene, CDR1 is LGHNA and CDR2 is YNFKEQ. Trimming removed 1 base from V and 0 bases from J, with 18 bases in between. This chain's CDR3 is CASSQGANLATYQETQYF. The CDR3, as DNA: TGTGCCAGCAGCCAAGGAGCGAATCTGGCTACCTACCAAGAGACCCAGTACTTC.

CDR3 DNA sequence: TGCGCCAGCAGCTTCGCGGGAAGCGCCTACGAGCAGTACTTC. This sequence encodes CASSFAGSAYEQYF. V usage is TRBV5-1 and J usage is TRBJ2-7, with D possibly TRBD2 on 6 matching bases. With 2 bases removed from V and 2 bases from J, the gap between germline ends came to 11 bases. Germline assignment: CDR1 SGHRS and CDR2 YFSETQ. This CDR3 is 14 amino acids long.

The rearrangement links TRBV10-2 to TRBJ1-5; 12 nucleotides align to TRBD1. CDR3 size: 16 residues. CDR1 and CDR2 from the germline V gene are WSHSY and SAAADI. J gave up 4 bases and V 0 bases, and 1 base lay outside the gene matches. The CDR3 DNA reads as TGCGCCAGCAGTGAGTCGGGACAGGGGGCTAATCAGCCCCAGCATTTT. Amino acid sequence: CASSESGQGANQPQHF.

In this sample, this clone turned up once. The chain employs TRBV5-5 and TRBJ1-1; D not certain. V was pared by 4 bases and J by 2 bases, with 9 bases between. The CDR3 totals 13 residues. Germline CDR1 is SGHKS and CDR2 is YYEKEE (reference sequence). The CDR3 reads CASSGQANTEAFF. The CDR3 region has the DNA TGTGCCAGCAGCGGCCAGGCAAACACTGAAGCTTTCTTT.

The rearrangement links TRBV25-1 to TRBJ2-5; the D gene is possibly TRBD2 (6 bases). CDR1 is MGHDK, CDR2 SYGVNS, per germline. Trimming cost V 9 bases and J 4 bases, with 21 bases left between them. This CDR3 is 15 amino acids long. The CDR3 spells CASSGQGLIGETQYF. Here the CDR3 DNA reads TGTGCCAGTAGCGGACAAGGGCTTATCGGAGAGACCCAGTACTTC.

The chain has TRBV11-2 and TRBJ2-1; 11 bases are shared with TRBD2. Germline V lookup: CDR1 SGHAT, CDR2 FQNNGV. Trimming at V came to 4 bases and at J to 7 bases, leaving 9 bases not matched to a gene. The CDR3 is 16 residues long. The CDR3, as DNA: TGTGCCAGCAGCTCCTTAGCGGGGGGGCGAGGGAATGAGCAGTTCTTC. Protein: CASSSLAGGRGNEQFF.

This clone was observed a single time. The J gene is TRBJ1-5, the V gene TRBV24-1; TRBD1 might be the D (5 bases). The V and J ends lost 3 bases and 1 base respectively, with 6 bases between them. Germline V CDR1 and CDR2: KGHDR, SFDVKD. The CDR3 runs to 14 residues. The CDR3 coding sequence is TGTGCCACCAGTGATAGGGGAAGCAATCAGCCCCAGCATTTT. Encoded protein: CATSDRGSNQPQHF.

This sequence joins TRBV11-2 and TRBJ1-2; D not certain. Germline V gives CDR1 SGHAT, CDR2 FQNNGV. This CDR3 spans 13 amino acids. Trimming shortened V by 3 bases and J by 4 bases, and 9 bases separated the two germline ends. The CDR3 bases are TGTGCCAGCAGCTTTAGTGCGTCCTATGGCTACACCTTC. Its translation is CASSFSASYGYTF. Variable domain in full (rest from reference TRBV11-2 and TRBJ1-2): EAGVAQSPRYKIIEKRQSVAFWCNPISGHATLYWYQQILGQGPKLLIQFQNNGVVDDSQLPKDRFSAERLKGVDSTLKIQPAKLEDSAVYLCASSFSASYGYTFGSGTRLTVV.

The chain is built from TRBV6-5 and TRBJ2-5; D is perhaps TRBD1 (6 bases). The CDR3 contains 12 residues. V was cut by 6 bases and J by 7 bases, with 12 bases left in between. Germline CDR1 MNHEY, CDR2 SVGAGI. This CDR3 reads CASRQGLGTQYF. Written as DNA, the CDR3 is TGTGCCAGCAGACAGGGCTTAGGGACCCAGTACTTC.

V and J are TRBV2 and TRBJ1-5; 8 bases agree with TRBD1. The germline V gene has CDR1 SNHLY and CDR2 FYNNEI. After removal of 2 bases from V and 7 bases from J, the junction contained 7 bases not matched to a gene. The CDR3 is made up of 15 amino acids. CDR3 in DNA: TGTGCCAGCAGTGAACAGGGGGCGCAAAGACAGCCCCAGCATTTT. Amino acid sequence: CASSEQGAQRQPQHF.

This chain joins TRBV28 and TRBJ1-1, with D perhaps matching TRBD1 (5 bases). V shed 5 bases and J shed 10 bases, with 23 bases lying between them. This CDR3 contains 15 residues. From germline, CDR1 is MDHEN and CDR2 SYDVKM. The CDR3 region is CASSTAGGLPRGAFF. The CDR3 DNA reads as TGTGCCAGCAGTACGGCGGGGGGACTCCCTCGGGGAGCTTTCTTT.

The gene calls are TRBV6-5 and TRBJ2-1; 8 positions match TRBD2. The CDR3 runs to 16 residues. Germline V gives CDR1 MNHEY, CDR2 SVGAGI. The trim removed 2 bases at V and 6 bases at J, leaving 9 bases unmatched. CDR3 nucleotide sequence: TGTGCCAGCAGTTACCCCCCCCGGGAGGGCCGCAATGAGCAGTTCTTC. Residues: CASSYPPREGRNEQFF.

V usage is TRBV27 and J usage is TRBJ2-1, with D possibly matching TRBD1 (6 bases). Per the germline V gene, CDR1 is MNHEY and CDR2 is SMNVEV (reference sequence). The ends were cut back, 3 bases at V and 1 base at J, with 16 bases in the middle. The CDR3 is 17 amino acids. The CDR3: CASSFLDYRESYNEQFF. The CDR3 DNA is TGTGCCAGCAGTTTCCTCGACTACAGGGAATCCTACAATGAGCAGTTCTTC.

The chain combines TRBV14 with TRBJ2-7; 11 positions agree with TRBD2. Per the germline V gene, CDR1 is SGHDN and CDR2 is FVKESK. V lost 4 bases, J lost 1 base, and 3 bases stayed unmatched. The CDR3 is 15 residues long. The CDR3 coding sequence is TGTGCCAGCAGCCCTCGACTAGCGGGATCCTACGAGCAGTACTTC. This sequence encodes CASSPRLAGSYEQYF.

The CDR3 DNA reads as TGTGCCAGCAACACAGGGTCGAACGGCTACACCTTC. Translation: CASNTGSNGYTF. The chain couples TRBV28 to TRBJ1-2, with D tentatively TRBD1 (6 bases). Germline CDR1 MDHEN, CDR2 SYDVKM. The germline V and J ends were trimmed by 7 bases and 8 bases, with 14 bases remaining between them. The CDR3 totals 12 residues.